Below are 19 T cell receptor beta chains sequenced from a single sample in a study of graft-versus-host responses after intestinal transplantation. The assay was immunoSEQ multiplex PCR, and TCRdb's table has in-frame clones only and misses some. The table has about 40,000 clones, about 89% seen once. Source: PBMCs, taken around 320 days after intestinal transplant. The receptor set was obtained from a human patient who received an intestinal transplant, so some T cells may come from the graft donor.

The rearrangement links TRBV7-3 to TRBJ2-3; 16 bases align to TRBD2. The germline CDR1 and CDR2 sequences are SGHTA and FQGTGA. Trimming cost V 4 bases and J 1 base; bases outside gene matches: 5. The CDR3 runs 18 residues. The CDR3 loop reads CASSSGLAGGPGTDTQYF. The CDR3 region has the DNA TGTGCCAGCAGCTCGGGACTAGCGGGGGGGCCCGGCACAGATACGCAGTATTTT. The whole variable domain, filled in from reference TRBV7-3 and TRBJ2-3, reads GAGVSQTPSNKVTEKGKYVELRCDPISGHTALYWYRQSLGQGPEFLIYFQGTGAADDSGLPNDRFFAVRPEGSVSTLKIQRTERGDSAVYLCASSSGLAGGPGTDTQYFGPGTRLTVL.

On this clone: The junction departs from the called germline gene at one end, perhaps through a read error. Other DNA variants within this sample encode the same CDR3. The gene calls are TRBV6-1 and TRBJ1-2; 10 bases agree with TRBD1. The CDR3 runs to 13 residues. Germline loops: CDR1 MNHNS, CDR2 SASEGT. The CDR3 is CASSGQGDYGYTF. CDR3 nucleotide sequence: TGCGCCAGCAGCGGACAGGGGGACTATGGCTACACCTTC.

J is TRBJ1-6 and V is TRBV6-5; 7 nucleotides line up with TRBD1. Germline CDR1 is MNHEY and CDR2 is SVGAGI. The junction had 7 bases not matched to a gene; V was cut back by 2 bases and J by 12 bases. CDR3 length: 14 amino acids. CDR3 loop: CASSYAGTEVPLHF. CDR3 nucleotides: TGTGCCAGCAGTTACGCCGGGACAGAGGTACCCCTCCACTTT.

The count of this clone is one. The chain is built from TRBV6-1 and TRBJ1-5, with no clear D. The CDR3 runs to 12 residues. V lost 2 bases and J 15 bases, leaving 14 bases between the germline ends. Per germline, CDR1 MNHNS and CDR2 SASEGT. CDR3 nucleotide sequence: TGTGCCAGCAGTGAAAACGAGGCCGCAGTGCATTTT. Residues: CASSENEAAVHF.

The chain joins TRBV28 to TRBJ2-7; D unclear. V was cut by 4 bases and J by 2 bases, with 12 bases left in between. This CDR3 region has 14 residues. Germline CDR1 is MDHEN and CDR2 is SYDVKM. The CDR3 nucleotides are TGTGCCAGCAGTTGGCTGGGGTCGGCCTACGAGCAGTACTTC. Translation gives CASSWLGSAYEQYF.

This clone was recorded only once. This chain joins TRBV5-1 and TRBJ2-5, with TRBD1 matching over 7 bases. The CDR3 loop spans 14 amino acids. With V trimmed by 0 bases and J by 3 bases, 2 bases remained unmatched. Germline V gene sequence: CDR1 SGHRS, CDR2 YFSETQ. The CDR3 DNA is TGCGCCAGCAGCTTGGAGCAGGGGGAAGAGACCCAGTACTTC. This encodes CASSLEQGEETQYF.

The V call is TRBV28, the J call TRBJ2-3, with 7 bases lining up with TRBD2. The V gene end was trimmed by 3 bases and the J gene end by 4 bases; junction bases not matched to a gene: 7. CDR3 length equals 15 residues. In germline, CDR1 is MDHEN, CDR2 SYDVKM. DNA of the CDR3: TGTGCCAGCAGTTTTCCGGCTAGCGGAGCAGATACGCAGTATTTT. This translates into CASSFPASGADTQYF.

The chain carries TRBV10-1 and TRBJ2-1, with 9 bases fitting TRBD2. J was trimmed by 3 bases and V by 8 bases; bases with no gene match: 11. The CDR3 runs to 16 residues. Germline CDR1 WNHNN, CDR2 SYGVQD (reference sequence). CDR3 DNA: TGCGCCAGCGGGTTATTAGCGGGAGAATACTACAATGAGCAGTTCTTC. It translates to CASGLLAGEYYNEQFF.

The genes are TRBV18 and TRBJ2-7; D remains ambiguous. The germline V gene encodes CDR1 KGHSH and CDR2 LQKENI. V dropped 1 base and J dropped 2 bases, with 9 bases sitting between them. The CDR3 is made up of 14 amino acids. As DNA, the CDR3 is TGTGCCAGCTCACCACAGTCAACTCCCTACGAGCAGTACTTC. It encodes CASSPQSTPYEQYF.

The rearrangement uses TRBV5-4 and TRBJ2-3; D uncertain. The CDR3 is made up of 14 amino acids. Germline assignment: CDR1 SGHNT and CDR2 YYREEE (reference sequence). V was shortened by 0 bases and J by 1 base, with 6 bases between the two germline ends. The CDR3 region is CASSLAVGTDTQYF. Here the CDR3 DNA reads TGTGCCAGCAGCTTGGCCGTCGGCACAGATACGCAGTATTTT.

The table lists this clone with a few counts. In DNA, the CDR3 is TGTGCCAGCAGTTACTCGACAGGGGCCTACGAGCAGTACTTC. Protein: CASSYSTGAYEQYF. The chain employs TRBV6-5 and TRBJ2-7; 8 nucleotides match TRBD1. J was trimmed by 2 bases and V by 0 bases; bases with no gene match: 0. CDR3 length equals 14 residues. Per the germline V gene, CDR1 is MNHEY and CDR2 is SVGAGI.

The rearrangement uses TRBV7-2 and TRBJ2-1; D remains unclear. Germline CDR1 SGHTA, CDR2 FQGNSA. V was shortened by 2 bases and J by 13 bases, with 12 bases between the two germline ends. The CDR3 contains 12 residues. The DNA of the CDR3 is TGTGCCAGCAGCTTAACCATGAACGAACAGTTCTTC. Translated: CASSLTMNEQFF.

The chain carries TRBV7-2 and TRBJ1-1, with 9 nucleotides matching TRBD1. Germline V lookup: CDR1 SGHTA, CDR2 FQGNSA. V trimming: 3 bases; J trimming: 8 bases; junction bases outside the gene matches: 4. The CDR3 has 13 amino acids. CDR3: CASSLAGQGEAFF. CDR3 DNA: TGTGCCAGCAGCTTGGCCGGACAGGGGGAAGCTTTCTTT.

This rearrangement joins TRBV7-9 to TRBJ1-5; D gene ambiguous. The CDR3 loop spans 13 amino acids. The germline CDR1 and CDR2 sequences are SEHNR and FQNEAQ (reference sequence). Trimming took off 5 bases at V and 4 bases at J, with 9 bases between the two ends. The CDR3 region has the DNA TGTGCCAGCAGCCACGACCCTAATCAGCCCCAGCATTTT. It yields the protein CASSHDPNQPQHF.

A single count supports this clone. V usage is TRBV9 and J usage is TRBJ2-7; tentative D call: TRBD2 (6 bases). Trimming cost V 3 bases and J 6 bases, with 16 bases left between them. The CDR3 has 14 amino acids. Germline V lookup: CDR1 SGDLS, CDR2 YYNGEE. The CDR3 nucleotides are TGTGCCAGCAGCGCCTGGGGGGACGACGTCGAGCAGTACTTC. Protein product: CASSAWGDDVEQYF. The full variable domain, with the rest looked up from reference TRBV9 and TRBJ2-7, is DSGVTQTPKHLITATGQRVTLRCSPRSGDLSVYWYQQSLDQGLQFLIQYYNGEERAKGNILERFSAQQFPDLHSELNLSSLELGDSALYFCASSAWGDDVEQYFGPGTRLTVT.

The chain links TRBV29-1 to TRBJ2-3; the D gene could be TRBD1 or TRBD2 (6 bases each). CDR3 size: 12 residues. CDR1 and CDR2 from the germline V gene are SQVTM and ANQGSEA. V lost 6 bases and J 4 bases, leaving 11 bases between the germline ends. This CDR3 is CSVRRGADTQYF. Written as DNA, the CDR3 is TGCAGCGTCAGGAGGGGGGCAGATACGCAGTATTTT.

This rearrangement joins TRBV2 to TRBJ2-5; D possibly corresponds to TRBD1 (6 bases). The germline gives CDR1 SNHLY, CDR2 FYNNEI. The ends were cut back, 7 bases at V and 2 bases at J, with 11 bases in the middle. This CDR3 region has 13 residues. As DNA, the CDR3 is TGTGCCAGCAAACTACAGGGACAAGAGACCCAGTACTTC. It translates to CASKLQGQETQYF.

The chain has TRBV5-1 and TRBJ2-5, with 11 bases identical to TRBD2. CDR1 and CDR2 (germline): SGHRS, YFSETQ. Germline trimming cut 4 bases from V and 4 bases from J; bases unmatched to any gene: 6. This CDR3 has 15 amino acids. The CDR3 region has the DNA TGCGCCAGCAGCGTACTAGCGGGGGCTGCAGAGACCCAGTACTTC. This encodes CASSVLAGAAETQYF.

The rearrangement links TRBV9 to TRBJ1-5; no definite D call. V lost 6 bases and J 2 bases, leaving 9 bases between the germline ends. This CDR3 has 13 amino acids. CDR1 and CDR2 (germline): SGDLS, YYNGEE. CDR3 DNA: TGTGCCAGCACCGTCCTGGGCAATCAGCCCCAGCATTTT. It codes for CASTVLGNQPQHF. Using reference TRBV9 and TRBJ1-5 for the parts outside the CDR3, the full variable domain is DSGVTQTPKHLITATGQRVTLRCSPRSGDLSVYWYQQSLDQGLQFLIQYYNGEERAKGNILERFSAQQFPDLHSELNLSSLELGDSALYFCASTVLGNQPQHFGDGTRLSIL.